A selection of T cell receptor beta chains follows, all from one sample in a study of blood T cell repertoires in COVID-19. The method was immunoSEQ multiplex PCR; TCRdb's version includes in-frame clones alone and lacks a portion of them. The repertoire holds 200,000 to 250,000 clones, with 88% as singletons. The sequenced material came from PBMCs or T cells enriched from blood (not recorded which). All receptors come from a woman in her 30s who had been exposed to COVID-19. CDR3s include the opening cysteine and the closing phenylalanine or tryptophan. The D gene is left open where the match is weak. Where a row states a size, it is once, few, many or the class of an expanded clone; other rows omit it.

D gene,J gene,V gene,clone size,CDR3 protein,CDR3 DNA
TRBD1,TRBJ1-1,TRBV18,once,CASSPRQGTNTEAFF,TGTGCCAGCTCACCCCGACAGGGGACGAACACTGAAGCTTTCTTT
-,TRBJ1-1,TRBV4-2,-,CASSQGVTEAFF,TGTGCCAGCAGCCAGGGAGTAACCGAAGCTTTCTTT
-,TRBJ2-7,TRBV5-5,-,CASSLYSGYEQYF,TGTGCCAGCAGCTTGTATTCAGGGTACGAGCAGTACTTC
TRBD2,TRBJ2-1,TRBV11-2,-,CASSLPGLAGRRSYNEQFF,TGTGCCAGCAGCCTCCCGGGACTAGCGGGCCGGCGCTCCTACAATGAGCAGTTCTTC
-,TRBJ1-6,TRBV19,-,CASSISGNNSPLHF,TGTGCCAGTAGTATATCCGGGAATAATTCACCCCTCCACTTT
-,TRBJ2-1,TRBV2,-,CASSQGLSNEQFF,TGTGCCAGCAGTCAAGGACTGTCGAATGAGCAGTTCTTC
TRBD2,TRBJ2-3,TRBV14,-,CASSPLAGGLSTDTQYF,TGTGCCAGCAGCCCGCTGGCGGGAGGGTTAAGCACAGATACGCAGTATTTT
-,TRBJ1-2,TRBV29-1,-,CSAQIDRRSYGYTF,TGCAGCGCCCAAATAGACAGGAGGAGCTATGGCTACACCTTC
TRBD2,TRBJ2-1,TRBV30,-,CAWSAGTSGNEQFF,TGTGCCTGGAGTGCCGGGACTAGCGGGAATGAGCAGTTCTTC
-,TRBJ2-1,TRBV10-2,-,CASSQGSEQFF,TGCGCCAGCAGCCAGGGTAGCGAGCAGTTCTTC
TRBD2,TRBJ2-3,TRBV4-2,-,CASKNSGRGTDTQYF,TGTGCCAGCAAAAATAGCGGGAGAGGGACAGATACGCAGTATTTT
TRBD2,TRBJ2-7,TRBV29-1,-,CSVAFVAGGPNYEQYF,TGCAGCGTTGCTTTCGTAGCGGGAGGCCCAAACTACGAGCAGTACTTC
TRBD1,TRBJ1-1,TRBV28,-,CASSFYRGGTEAFF,TGTGCCAGCAGTTTTTACAGGGGAGGCACTGAAGCTTTCTTT
-,TRBJ2-7,TRBV11-2,-,CASSLGLGGSHEQYF,TGTGCCAGCAGCTTAGGGTTGGGAGGCTCCCACGAGCAGTACTTC
-,TRBJ1-1,TRBV28,-,CASGRGTEAFF,TGTGCCAGCGGGAGGGGCACTGAAGCTTTCTTT
TRBD1,TRBJ2-5,TRBV10-1,once,CASSDRQGLETQYF,TGCGCCAGCAGTGACCGACAGGGTTTGGAGACCCAGTACTTC
TRBD1,TRBJ1-4,TRBV7-2,-,CASSLGGQGGEKLFF,TGTGCCAGCAGCTTAGGGGGACAGGGTGGCGAAAAACTGTTTTTT
-,TRBJ1-1,TRBV29-1,-,CSVEEGQPSGTKAFF,TGCAGCGTTGAAGAGGGGCAGCCTTCGGGGACTAAAGCTTTCTTT
-,TRBJ1-6,TRBV23-1,-,CASNPDSAPLHF,TGCGCCAGCAACCCGGACTCGGCACCCCTCCACTTT